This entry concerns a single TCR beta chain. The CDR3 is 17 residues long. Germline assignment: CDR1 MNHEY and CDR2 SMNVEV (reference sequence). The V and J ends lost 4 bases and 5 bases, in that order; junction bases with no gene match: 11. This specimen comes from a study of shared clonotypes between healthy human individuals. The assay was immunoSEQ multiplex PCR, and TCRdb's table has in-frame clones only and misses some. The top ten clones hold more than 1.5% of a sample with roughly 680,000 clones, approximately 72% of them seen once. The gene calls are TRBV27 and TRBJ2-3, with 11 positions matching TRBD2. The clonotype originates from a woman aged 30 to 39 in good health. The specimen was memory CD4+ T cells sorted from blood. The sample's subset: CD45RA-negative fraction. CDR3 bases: TGTGCCAGCAGTTCTCATAGCGGGAGGGCCCGGGTAGATACGCAGTATTTT. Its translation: CASSSHSGRARVDTQYF.